A selection of T cell receptor beta chains follows, all from one sample in a study of blood T cell repertoires in COVID-19. Libraries were prepared by immunoSEQ multiplex PCR; TCRdb keeps only in-frame clonotypes and omits some of them. The sample lists about 200,000 clones, about four fifths seen once, with 4.8% in the top ten. Source material: PBMCs or T cells enriched from blood (not recorded which). The source is a woman between 45 and 65 years old who had been exposed to COVID-19. CDR3s include the opening cysteine and the closing phenylalanine or tryptophan. The D gene is left open where the match is weak. Where a row states a size, it is once, few, many or the class of an expanded clone; other rows omit it.

J gene: TRBJ1-2
clone size: .
D gene: .
V gene: TRBV2
CDR3 DNA: TGTGCCAGCAGGGATCCCGGGTCGCTATGGGACTATGGCTACACCTTC
CDR3 protein: CASRDPGSLWDYGYTF

J gene: TRBJ1-5
clone size: .
D gene: .
V gene: TRBV3-1/TRBV3-2
CDR3 DNA: TGTGCCAGCAGCAAAAATCCCCAGGGCAATCAGCCCCAGCATTTT
CDR3 protein: CASSKNPQGNQPQHF

J gene: TRBJ2-4
clone size: .
D gene: .
V gene: TRBV7-2
CDR3 DNA: TGTGCCAGCAGGGAGGCCAAAAACATTCAGTACTTC
CDR3 protein: CASREAKNIQYF

J gene: TRBJ2-5
clone size: .
D gene: TRBD1
V gene: TRBV5-4
CDR3 DNA: TGTGCCAGCAGCTTGGGTAGGGGGCAGGAGACCCAGTACTTC
CDR3 protein: CASSLGRGQETQYF

J gene: TRBJ1-1
clone size: few
D gene: .
V gene: TRBV10-1
CDR3 DNA: TGCGCCAGCAGTGAGGGAGACCGTGAAGCTTTCTTT
CDR3 protein: CASSEGDREAFF

J gene: TRBJ1-5
clone size: .
D gene: TRBD1
V gene: TRBV2
CDR3 DNA: TGTGCCAGCCTAGAGGACAGGGTCAATCAGCCCCAGCATTTT
CDR3 protein: CASLEDRVNQPQHF

J gene: TRBJ2-7
clone size: .
D gene: .
V gene: TRBV6-5
CDR3 DNA: TGTGCCAGCAGTTACTCTGGGCCGCAGGGCGAGCAGTACTTC
CDR3 protein: CASSYSGPQGEQYF

J gene: TRBJ2-7
clone size: .
D gene: .
V gene: TRBV7-9
CDR3 DNA: TGTGCCAGCAGCTTAGGCGCGGGGTACTACGAGCAGTACTTC
CDR3 protein: CASSLGAGYYEQYF

J gene: TRBJ1-2
clone size: .
D gene: .
V gene: TRBV19
CDR3 DNA: TGTGCCAGTAGTATCACGGGGTTAAGTGGCTACACCTTC
CDR3 protein: CASSITGLSGYTF

J gene: TRBJ2-7
clone size: once
D gene: TRBD2
V gene: TRBV27
CDR3 DNA: TGTGCCAGCAGTCCCTGGGGGCTAGCGGGGGGGCTTACCGAGCAGTACTTC
CDR3 protein: CASSPWGLAGGLTEQYF

J gene: TRBJ2-2
clone size: .
D gene: .
V gene: TRBV9
CDR3 DNA: TGTGCCAGCAGCGTATTGAATGGGGGGATCGCCACCGGGGAGCTGTTTTTT
CDR3 protein: CASSVLNGGIATGELFF

J gene: TRBJ2-5
clone size: .
D gene: .
V gene: TRBV6-5
CDR3 DNA: TGTGCCAGCAGTTACTCCGCGATCCAAGAGACCCAGTACTTC
CDR3 protein: CASSYSAIQETQYF

J gene: TRBJ1-4
clone size: few
D gene: TRBD1
V gene: TRBV5-1
CDR3 DNA: TGCGCCAGCAGCCCGCGACAGGGGAAGGATGAAAAACTGTTTTTT
CDR3 protein: CASSPRQGKDEKLFF

J gene: TRBJ2-2
clone size: .
D gene: TRBD2
V gene: TRBV19
CDR3 DNA: TGTGCCAGTACGGGGGGTCAGGTGGGGCTCGACGCCGGGGAGCTGTTTTTT
CDR3 protein: CASTGGQVGLDAGELFF

J gene: TRBJ2-2
clone size: .
D gene: TRBD2
V gene: TRBV9
CDR3 DNA: TGTGCCAGCAGCGGCTCGGGACTAGCGAACACCGGGGAGCTGTTTTTT
CDR3 protein: CASSGSGLANTGELFF

J gene: TRBJ1-2
clone size: .
D gene: TRBD1
V gene: TRBV19
CDR3 DNA: TGTGCCAGTAGTATCGAGCCCGGGACAGGAAAAGACTTC
CDR3 protein: CASSIEPGTGKDF

J gene: TRBJ1-6
clone size: .
D gene: .
V gene: TRBV12-5
CDR3 DNA: TGTGCTAGTGCCCAACAGCCGAACAACTCACCCCTCCACTTT
CDR3 protein: CASAQQPNNSPLHF

J gene: TRBJ1-2
clone size: few
D gene: .
V gene: TRBV6-5
CDR3 DNA: TGTGCCAGCAGTTACGACAGTAACTATGGCTACACCTTC
CDR3 protein: CASSYDSNYGYTF